Following are 5 T cell receptor beta chains from one sample sequenced in a study of cytomegalovirus exposure and HLA in healthy donors. This PCR relied on a set of 60 Vbeta primers and 13 Jbeta primers. TCRdb's table, derived via immunoSEQ multiplex PCR, lists solely in-frame clones and lacks some. This table has about 180,000 clones, 80% appearing once. The sequencing sample was made of PBMCs. Receptors were obtained from a woman aged 25 to 39 in good health and CMV-seronegative.

The genes are TRBV2 and TRBJ2-5; TRBD2 aligns across 10 bases. Trimming removed 1 base from V and 5 bases from J; junction bases left unmatched: 10. Germline V gene data show CDR1 as SNHLY and CDR2 as FYNNEI. The CDR3 is made up of 17 amino acids. In DNA form, the CDR3 reads TGTGCCAGCAGTGAAGGAGCGGGGGGGCCCCCCGGCGAGACCCAGTACTTC. Its translation: CASSEGAGGPPGETQYF.

The rearrangement uses TRBV7-9 and TRBJ2-7; the D gene is possibly TRBD2 (5 bases). The CDR3 has 11 amino acids. V lost 8 bases, J lost 6 bases, and 11 bases lay in between. The germline V gene has CDR1 SEHNR and CDR2 FQNEAQ (reference sequence). CDR3 in amino acids: CASLYGGEQYF. In DNA form, the CDR3 reads TGTGCCAGCCTTTATGGAGGCGAGCAGTACTTC.

CDR3 in amino acids: CATSRRNSGNTIYF. Written as DNA, the CDR3 is TGTGCCACCAGCAGGAGGAACTCTGGAAACACCATATATTTT. J is TRBJ1-3 and V is TRBV15; D unresolved. The CDR3 is made up of 14 amino acids. V was shortened by 3 bases and J by 0 bases, with 6 bases between the two germline ends. The germline gives CDR1 LNHNV, CDR2 YYDKDF (reference sequence).

The CDR3 here is CASTPRAGSCEKLFF. The CDR3 DNA reads as TGCGCCAGCACCCCCAGGGCCGGCAGTTGTGAAAAACTGTTTTTT. The V call is TRBV23-1, the J call TRBJ1-4, with D possibly TRBD1 on 5 matching bases. TRBV23-1 belongs to the ORF category, with a function that is uncertain. The CDR3 has 15 residues. Deletions cut 7 bases from V and 7 bases from J, with 19 bases between.

A note on this clone: Other DNA variants within this sample encode the same CDR3. The chain has TRBV30 and TRBJ1-2; 8 nucleotides line up with TRBD1. Germline-derived CDR1 and CDR2 are GTSNPN and SVGIG (reference sequence). CDR3 size: 12 residues. The V and J ends lost 4 bases and 4 bases, in that order; junction bases with no gene match: 2. For the CDR3, the DNA is TGTGCCTGGAACAGGGGGACCTATGGCTACACCTTC. It translates to CAWNRGTYGYTF. Full variable domain (missing parts from reference TRBV30 and TRBJ1-2): SQTIHQWPATLVQPVGSPLSLECTVEGTSNPNLYWYRQAAGRGLQLLFYSVGIGQISSEVPQNLSASRPQDRQFILSSKKLLLSDSGFYLCAWNRGTYGYTFGSGTRLTVV.